This note documents a single T cell receptor beta chain sequence. Its cognate antigen is unknown. The PCR ran on 60 Vbeta and 13 Jbeta primers. Repertoires were generated with immunoSEQ multiplex PCR, while TCRdb's copy carries only in-frame clones and drops some. The sample table includes some 110,000 clones. The data originate from a study of cytomegalovirus exposure and HLA in healthy donors. Study-wide points: An ancestry cluster, one associated with Asian ancestry, reportedly showed fewer N-insertions than the approximately 670-donor mean in a later analysis. HLA allele associations emerged for around 15,000 TCR beta sequences in a later analysis, at 0.05 false discovery rate. With DRB1 most and HLA-C fewest, TCR association rates differed between HLA loci in a later analysis. Whilst most TCR sequences proved rare, a subset of public TCRs occurred across many donors.

The CDR3 runs 14 residues. V gave up 7 bases and J gave up 2 bases, with 15 bases separating them. Germline V CDR1 and CDR2: SQVTM, ANQGSEA. Source material: PBMCs. This clonotype was obtained from a man aged 25 to 40 in good health and CMV-seronegative. The chain recombines TRBV29-1 with TRBJ2-1; a possible D gene is TRBD2 (5 bases). The CDR3 DNA sequence: TGCAGCGCCGAGGGCACTAGAGCCTACAATGAGCAGTTCTTC. Protein sequence: CSAEGTRAYNEQFF.